These T cell receptor beta chains were read from a single sample in a study of T cell repertoires in cytomegalovirus infection. One entry per CDR3 protein results from TCRdb running MiXCR on the reads. The sample carries 200,000 to 250,000 distinct CDR3 sequences, 22% recorded once. Sequenced: CD8+ T cells from PBMCs. All receptors derive from a human donor in good health (CMV status not recorded). Some clones in this sample may be carry-over from other donors' samples. Both conserved end residues are part of each CDR3. D genes are given only for firm matches. Clone size appears in some rows only: once, few, many, or a class for an expanded clone.

D gene,clone size,J gene,V gene,CDR3 DNA,CDR3 protein
-,many,TRBJ2-4,TRBV12-3/TRBV12-4,TGTGCCAGCAGTTCGGGCCGAAGCATTCAGTACTTC,CASSSGRSIQYF
TRBD2,many,TRBJ2-1,TRBV6-1,TGTGCCAGCAGTGAATTGGGCGGGGGAAGAGATGAGCAGTTCTTC,CASSELGGGRDEQFF
-,few,TRBJ2-7,TRBV7-6,TGTGCCAGCAGCTTAACCCAGACAGGCCTGATCTACGAGCAGTACTTC,CASSLTQTGLIYEQYF
-,-,TRBJ2-5,TRBV6-1,TGTGCCAGCAGTGCAAGGACGGAAGAGACCCAGTACTTC,CASSARTEETQYF
TRBD2,many,TRBJ2-3,TRBV28,TGTGCCAGCAGTCAGGTGGTAGCGGGAGGACTCACAGATACGCAGTATTTT,CASSQVVAGGLTDTQYF
-,-,TRBJ2-3,TRBV29-1,TGCAGCGTTAGAGGGCCGAGCACAGATACGCAGTATTTT,CSVRGPSTDTQYF
-,few,TRBJ1-5,TRBV28,TGTGCCAGCGGACTGAGGGGGGTCAATCAGCCCCAGCATTTT,CASGLRGVNQPQHF
TRBD2,few,TRBJ2-7,TRBV5-6,TGTGCCAGCAGACTAGCGGGGGGGTTCAACGAGCAGTACTTC,CASRLAGGFNEQYF
-,-,TRBJ2-2,TRBV14,TGTGCCAGCAGCTGTGGACAGACGAACACCGGGGAGCTGTTTTTT,CASSCGQTNTGELFF
-,-,TRBJ2-7,TRBV20-1,TGCAGTGCTACTGACCGGGACTTTGGCGACGAGCAGTACTTC,CSATDRDFGDEQYF
-,-,TRBJ2-1,TRBV7-6,TGTGCCAGCAGCCCCTTCGCAGGCAATGAGCAGTTCTTC,CASSPFAGNEQFF
-,-,TRBJ2-7,TRBV13,TGTGCCAGCAGCTTAAGACTAGGGGCTCTCTACGAGCAGTACTTC,CASSLRLGALYEQYF
-,-,TRBJ1-1,TRBV7-8,TGTGCCAGCAGCTTATCCGCCGGGACATCATTCACTGAAGCTTTCTTT,CASSLSAGTSFTEAFF
TRBD2,few,TRBJ2-2,TRBV5-4,TGTGCCAGCAGCTGGGGACTAGCGGGCGGCACCGGGGAGCTGTTTTTT,CASSWGLAGGTGELFF
TRBD1,-,TRBJ2-5,TRBV13,TGTGCCAGCAGCTCACCGACAGGGCAAGAGACCCAGTACTTC,CASSSPTGQETQYF
TRBD2,-,TRBJ2-5,TRBV20-1,TGCAGTGCCAGTCCTAGCGGGGGGTACCAAGAGACCCAGTACTTC,CSASPSGGYQETQYF
TRBD1,few,TRBJ1-2,TRBV27,TGTGCCAGCAGTTTTTCAGTAGGGGGCTCATATGGCTACACCTTC,CASSFSVGGSYGYTF
TRBD1,-,TRBJ1-2,TRBV20-1,TGCAGTGCCCCCCCAGGGGGCGAAGCCTATGGCTACACCTTC,CSAPPGGEAYGYTF
-,-,TRBJ1-2,TRBV28,TGTGCCAGCAGTTTTGCAGGGTCCACTGCTAACTATGGCTACACCTTC,CASSFAGSTANYGYTF
-,-,TRBJ1-2,TRBV15,TGTGCCACCAGCAGAGAGAAGGACAGTAATCTGCCTGGCTACACCTTC,CATSREKDSNLPGYTF
-,-,TRBJ2-4,TRBV12-3/TRBV12-4,TGTGCCAGCAGCTTCGGGGTAGGGTACAAAAACATTCAGTACTTC,CASSFGVGYKNIQYF
-,-,TRBJ1-6,TRBV6-1,TGTGCCAGCACCAAGGGCCAGGGGTTCTCACCCCTCCACTTT,CASTKGQGFSPLHF
-,-,TRBJ1-1,TRBV7-9,TGTGCCAGCAGCCAAAGTTGGACTGAAGCTTTCTTT,CASSQSWTEAFF
-,-,TRBJ1-5,TRBV12-3/TRBV12-4,TGTGCCAGCAGTTTTCTGGGACTTCAGCCCCAGCATTTT,CASSFLGLQPQHF
TRBD2,-,TRBJ2-2,TRBV20-1,TGCAGTGCTAGAGAAATCGGCGGGGGGGACAACACCGGGGAGCTGTTTTTT,CSAREIGGGDNTGELFF
-,few,TRBJ2-7,TRBV9,TGTGCCACCTTAAGGGGAACCTACGAGCAGTACTTC,CATLRGTYEQYF
-,-,TRBJ2-3,TRBV6-6,TGTGCCAGCAGTTACCCGGGGGCCCAGACAGATACGCAGTATTTT,CASSYPGAQTDTQYF
TRBD1,-,TRBJ2-1,TRBV6-2/TRBV6-3,TGTGCCAGCACTTATACCTTCGACAGGGGAGAGTATGAGCAGTTCTTC,CASTYTFDRGEYEQFF
TRBD1,few,TRBJ2-7,TRBV7-6,TGTGCCAGCAGCCCTCCCCCCGGGACAGGGATTCCCTACGAGCAGTACTTC,CASSPPPGTGIPYEQYF
-,-,TRBJ1-1,TRBV7-9,TGTGCCAGCAGCTTCGACGGGCCTCGGGGAGCTTTCTTT,CASSFDGPRGAFF
TRBD2,-,TRBJ2-5,TRBV29-1,TGCAGCGTTGAAGATCTAGCGGGCCCACGCCCAAACCAAGAGACCCAGTACTTC,CSVEDLAGPRPNQETQYF
TRBD1,few,TRBJ2-7,TRBV5-4,TGTGCCAGCAGCTCGGCTAGTGGGACAGGGGTATACGAGCAGTACTTC,CASSSASGTGVYEQYF
-,-,TRBJ2-7,TRBV11-2,TGTGCCAGCAGCTTAGTCCAGATATCCTACGAGCAGTACTTC,CASSLVQISYEQYF
TRBD1,-,TRBJ1-2,TRBV27,TGTGCCAGCAGTACACTGACAGGGGGCGACGAGGGCTACACCTTC,CASSTLTGGDEGYTF
TRBD1,many,TRBJ1-5,TRBV28,TGTGCCAGCAGTTTAGAAGGGACAGGGGGCTATAGCAATCAGCCCCAGCATTTT,CASSLEGTGGYSNQPQHF
TRBD1,-,TRBJ1-1,TRBV29-1,TGCAGCGGGGGACAGATGAACACTGAAGCTTTCTTT,CSGGQMNTEAFF
TRBD2,few,TRBJ2-1,TRBV11-2,TGTGCCAGCAGCCCCGAGACTAGCGGGGGGGGTGAGCAGTTCTTC,CASSPETSGGGEQFF
TRBD1,few,TRBJ1-1,TRBV28,TGTGCCAGCAGTCTCAGGGGGCGCAACACTGAAGCTTTCTTT,CASSLRGRNTEAFF
TRBD1,many,TRBJ1-6,TRBV28,TGTGCCAGCACCTTAATATTTCAGGGGGCCGAACCCCCCTCACCCCTCCACTTT,CASTLIFQGAEPPSPLHF
-,many,TRBJ2-7,TRBV7-9,TGTGCCAGCAAGGGAGGTTCCGCCTACGAGCAGTACTTC,CASKGGSAYEQYF
-,-,TRBJ2-7,TRBV18,TGTGCCAGCTCAACGACGACGTCGAGCTCCTACGAGCAGTACTTC,CASSTTTSSSYEQYF